These 4 T cell receptor beta chains came from one sample sequenced in a study of shared clonotypes between healthy human individuals (dated by TCRdb to 2020 to 2021). For the CD8 naive samples, CD45RO-negative cells were positively selected for CCR7, yielding a CD45RA+CCR7+ population from which TemRA cells were excluded. The method was the immunoSEQ multiplex PCR assay. Not all clones reach the TCRdb copy of this immuneACCESS table, which keeps in-frame sequences only. Checked studies attribute under half of the gap to unresolved V genes and leave the rest unexplained. For this sample the table gives hundreds of thousands of clones, of which roughly 95% were detected only once. Together, the top ten hold approximately 0.11% of the sample. The source material was naive CD8+ T cells sorted from blood. Taken with the paper, the label for cell subset or site translates to: CD45RA+CCR7+. Every receptor here comes from a woman in her thirties in good health.

The chain carries TRBV6-6 and TRBJ1-1, with D uncertain. Germline values: CDR1 MNHNY, CDR2 SVGAGI (reference sequence). This CDR3 comprises 12 residues. Trimming cost V 8 bases and J 6 bases, with 13 bases left between them. This chain's CDR3 is CASSYRGPEAFF. CDR3 sequence (DNA): TGTGCCAGCTCATACCGAGGGCCTGAAGCTTTCTTT.

This clone was seen a few times. The gene calls are TRBV7-9 and TRBJ2-7; a weak D match, TRBD2 (5 bases). The V and J ends lost 5 bases and 9 bases respectively, with 20 bases between them. The CDR3 runs 14 residues. The germline CDR1 and CDR2 sequences are SEHNR and FQNEAQ (reference sequence). CDR3 sequence (DNA): TGTGCCAGCAGCAATGACGACGTGCCGGGGTGGCAGTACTTC. Encoded protein: CASSNDDVPGWQYF.

The genes are TRBV19 and TRBJ2-7; TRBD2 aligns across 10 bases. The CDR3 has 15 amino acids. Germline assignment: CDR1 LNHDA and CDR2 SQIVND (reference sequence). V was pared by 6 bases and J by 4 bases, with 9 bases of the junction left unmatched. In DNA, the CDR3 is TGTGCCAGTAGCCTTACAGCGGGAGGGCCTTACGAGCAGTACTTC. Its translation is CASSLTAGGPYEQYF.

The chain uses TRBV14 and TRBJ2-7; weak D call: TRBD1 (5 bases). This CDR3 spans 17 amino acids. Germline CDR1 reads SGHDN; CDR2 reads FVKESK. Deletions cut 2 bases from V and 7 bases from J, with 24 bases between. The CDR3 sequence is CASSQPTHWEGVREQYF. In DNA, the CDR3 is TGTGCCAGCAGCCAACCCACCCACTGGGAAGGGGTTCGGGAGCAGTACTTC.